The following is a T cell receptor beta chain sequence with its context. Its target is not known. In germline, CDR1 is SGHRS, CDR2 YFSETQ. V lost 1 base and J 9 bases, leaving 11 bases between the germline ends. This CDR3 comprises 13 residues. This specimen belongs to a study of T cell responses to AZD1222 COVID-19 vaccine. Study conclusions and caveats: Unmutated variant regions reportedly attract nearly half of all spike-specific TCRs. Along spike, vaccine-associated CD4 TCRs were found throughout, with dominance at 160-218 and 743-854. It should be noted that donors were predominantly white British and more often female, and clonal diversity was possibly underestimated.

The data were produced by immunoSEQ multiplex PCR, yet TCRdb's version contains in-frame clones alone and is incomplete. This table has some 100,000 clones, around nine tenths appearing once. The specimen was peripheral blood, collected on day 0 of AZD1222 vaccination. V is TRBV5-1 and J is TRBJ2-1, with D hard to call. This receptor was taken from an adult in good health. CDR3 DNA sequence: TGCGCCAGCAGCTTGTACGCGCAAGGTGAGCAGTTCTTC. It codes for CASSLYAQGEQFF.